A single sample is the source of the 17 T cell receptor beta chains below, sequenced in a study of early T cells in non-severe SARS-CoV-2 infection (dated by TCRdb to the early 2020s). The protocol used for the library was 5' RACE. Sequenced using a NextSeq 500. TCRdb passed the public sequencing reads through fastp at Q25 and MiXCR, retaining productive beta sequences. One record per CDR3 amino acid sequence lists the most common genes and DNA. The sample table lists under 85,000 distinct CDR3 sequences, about 5% of them with a count of one. The top ten constitute 6.5% to 8% of the sample. The starting material was whole blood, obtained at baseline. The receptors stem from an adult who was a healthcare worker with PCR-confirmed SARS-CoV-2 infection or an uninfected control (not recorded which).

This clonotype was observed a few times. The gene calls are TRBV12-5 and TRBJ1-1; D call uncertain. The germline V and J ends were trimmed by 2 bases and 8 bases, with 15 bases remaining between them. The CDR3 has 14 amino acids. Germline V gene lookup returns CDR1 LGHNT and CDR2 FRNRAP. DNA for the CDR3: TGTGCTAGTGGTTTGCTCTCTAGGGCGGAGGAAGCTTTCTTT. Translated: CASGLLSRAEEAFF.

J is TRBJ1-2 and V is TRBV5-4; 9 nucleotides agree with TRBD1. This CDR3 comprises 16 residues. V was clipped by 2 bases and J by 3 bases; unmatched bases: 8. The germline CDR1 and CDR2 sequences are SGHNT and YYREEE (reference sequence). CDR3 region: CASSFQRTGADYGYTF. The DNA for the CDR3 is TGTGCCAGCAGCTTTCAACGGACAGGGGCGGACTATGGCTACACCTTC.

This clonotype was seen many times. The chain joins TRBV30 to TRBJ2-7, with 15 bases aligning to TRBD2. The CDR3 covers 17 residues. V trimming: 1 base; J trimming: 5 bases; junction bases outside the gene matches: 9. Germline values: CDR1 GTSNPN, CDR2 SVGIG (reference sequence). The CDR3 DNA reads TGTGCCTGGAGTGCCCCGGGACTAGCGGGAGGTTGGAACGAGCAGTACTTC. Its protein is CAWSAPGLAGGWNEQYF.

This clonotype was seen at least ten times. This sequence joins TRBV18 and TRBJ1-1; the match to TRBD1 covers 7 bases. Germline assignment: CDR1 KGHSH and CDR2 LQKENI. Trimming cost V 5 bases and J 10 bases; bases outside gene matches: 10. This CDR3 spans 13 amino acids. DNA of the CDR3: TGTGCCAGCTCATCGGCCTTCGACAGGGCAGCTTTCTTT. Its translation is CASSSAFDRAAFF.

This clonotype was counted at least ten times. The chain joins TRBV5-6 to TRBJ1-1; D ambiguous. This CDR3 region has 12 residues. Trimming removed 3 bases at V and 0 bases at J, with 3 bases between. CDR1 is SGHDT, CDR2 YYEEEE, per germline. Written as DNA, the CDR3 is TGTGCCAGCAGCTCGGTGAACACTGAAGCTTTCTTT. It yields the protein CASSSVNTEAFF.

The table lists this clonotype with many counts. This CDR3 is CASSKRDTGGKDGYTF. DNA of the CDR3: TGTGCCAGCAGCAAACGCGACACAGGGGGCAAGGATGGCTACACCTTC. The chain combines TRBV21-1 with TRBJ1-2; the D call of TRBD1 is as the table states it, not checked on the DNA. TRBV21-1 is a pseudogene. This CDR3 spans 16 amino acids.

The table lists this clonotype with many counts. J is TRBJ2-2 and V is TRBV12-3 or TRBV12-4; weak D call: TRBD2 (5 bases). V dropped 4 bases and J dropped 3 bases, with 9 bases sitting between them. CDR3 length: 14 amino acids. DNA for the CDR3: TGTGCCAGCAGTTCGGGGATAGACACCGGGGAGCTGTTTTTT. It is translated as CASSSGIDTGELFF.

The V and J genes are TRBV7-3 and TRBJ1-1; D is unresolved. Germline assignment: CDR1 SGHTA and CDR2 FQGTGA. The V and J ends lost 5 bases and 3 bases respectively, with 10 bases between them. The CDR3 consists of 13 residues. CDR3 sequence reads: CASSLRGDTEAFF. DNA for the CDR3: TGTGCCAGCAGCCTACGGGGAGACACTGAAGCTTTCTTT.

This clonotype has a count of ten or more. The gene calls are TRBV7-9 and TRBJ1-1; TRBD1 matches at 7 bases. This CDR3 has 18 amino acids. The trim removed 5 bases at V and 1 base at J, leaving 16 bases unmatched. Germline CDR1 and CDR2: SEHNR and FQNEAQ (reference sequence). In DNA form, the CDR3 reads TGTGCCAGCAGCCGTATTCTTATCCGGGACAGTGAGAACACTGAAGCTTTCTTT. Translated, it gives CASSRILIRDSENTEAFF.

This clonotype was seen once. The chain is built from TRBV6-1 and TRBJ2-1; no firm D call. The CDR3 has 17 amino acids. Deletions cut 4 bases from V and 0 bases from J, with 16 bases between. CDR1 is MNHNS and CDR2 is SASEGT in the germline V gene. CDR3 sequence reads: CASSVLKTLSSYNEQFF. CDR3 nucleotides: TGTGCCAGCAGTGTGTTAAAGACGCTGAGCTCCTACAATGAGCAGTTCTTC.

This clonotype was seen many times. The gene calls are TRBV12-3 or TRBV12-4 and TRBJ2-3, with D possibly matching TRBD2 (6 bases). V lost 3 bases, J lost 1 base, and 14 bases lay in between. The CDR3 totals 16 residues. The CDR3 is CASSFPFPGGTDTQYF. In DNA form, the CDR3 reads TGTGCCAGCAGTTTCCCCTTTCCGGGGGGCACAGATACGCAGTATTTT.

There are a few counts of this clonotype. The J gene is TRBJ2-5, the V gene TRBV27, with D perhaps assigned TRBD1 or TRBD2 (6 bases each). Germline-derived CDR1 and CDR2 are MNHEY and SMNVEV (reference sequence). V lost 5 bases, J lost 9 bases, and 13 bases lay in between. The CDR3 is 12 residues long. The CDR3 protein is CASSQTRGPQYF. In DNA form, the CDR3 reads TGTGCCAGCAGTCAAACCCGGGGGCCCCAGTACTTC.

This clonotype was recorded at least ten times. This sequence joins TRBV7-9 and TRBJ1-1, with TRBD1 matching 9 bases. V gave up 5 bases and J gave up 3 bases; unmatched junction bases: 10. The CDR3 runs 16 residues. Germline V lookup: CDR1 SEHNR, CDR2 FQNEAQ (reference sequence). CDR3 amino acids: CASSPGQGNWDTEAFF. The DNA of the CDR3 is TGTGCCAGCAGCCCAGGACAGGGGAATTGGGACACTGAAGCTTTCTTT.

This clonotype was seen repeatedly, ten times or more. The chain has TRBV10-2 and TRBJ1-2, with D perhaps TRBD1 (5 bases). This CDR3 has 14 residues. The germline CDR1 and CDR2 sequences are WSHSY and SAAADI. Deletions cut 0 bases from V and 7 bases from J, with 12 bases between. The CDR3: CASSESGGESGYTF. CDR3 in DNA: TGCGCCAGCAGTGAGTCGGGGGGAGAGAGTGGCTACACCTTC.

This clonotype was seen a handful of times. This chain links TRBV19 with TRBJ2-5; 7 bases match TRBD1. The CDR3 has 13 amino acids. Germline V gene sequence: CDR1 LNHDA, CDR2 SQIVND (reference sequence). V lost 9 bases to trimming and J lost 4 bases; unmatched junction nucleotides: 8. The DNA for the CDR3 is TGTGCCAGCCGAGACAGGGTAGGAGAGACCCAGTACTTC. It is translated as CASRDRVGETQYF. Together with reference TRBV19 and TRBJ2-5, the CDR3 gives the full variable domain: DGGITQSPKYLFRKEGQNVTLSCEQNLNHDAMYWYRQDPGQGLRLIYYSQIVNDFQKGDIAEGYSVSREKKESFPLTVTSAQKNPTAFYLCASRDRVGETQYFGPGTRLLVL.

The chain links TRBV3-1 to TRBJ2-1; D ambiguous. V lost 0 bases and J lost 5, with 14 bases in between. The CDR3 consists of 16 residues. Germline V lookup: CDR1 LGHDT, CDR2 YNNKEL (reference sequence). DNA for the CDR3: TGTGCCAGCAGCCAAGAAATTGGCGGAGCCAACAATGAGCAGTTCTTC. Its translation is CASSQEIGGANNEQFF.

This clonotype was detected only a few times. J is TRBJ2-3 and V is TRBV20-1; D call uncertain. The CDR3 consists of 13 residues. Trimming took off 3 bases at V and 0 bases at J, with 7 bases between the two ends. The germline V gene has CDR1 DFQATT and CDR2 SNEGSKA (reference sequence). CDR3 amino acids: CSASWVSTDTQYF. The CDR3 DNA reads TGCAGTGCTAGCTGGGTGAGCACAGATACGCAGTATTTT.